This T cell receptor beta chain was obtained from a study of blood T cell repertoires in COVID-19. Study details: Some COVID-19 samples were acute and others convalescent; all came from the United States, Italy and Spain. PBMCs, B-cell-depleted T cells, or T cells were the source of the cDNA or gDNA that made up the material.

In the original analysis: It was from reference gene primer amplification that nucleated cell counts were estimated. Sequenced by immunoSEQ multiplex PCR; TCRdb stores in-frame clones only, minus some. V, J and clone size were drawn from that table, and D and trimming were deduced from the DNA. The profile shows approximately 350,000 clones, about 86% of them singletons. Germline V gene sequence: CDR1 LNHNV, CDR2 YYDKDF (reference sequence). The CDR3 contains 14 residues. V lost 5 bases to trimming and J lost 3 bases, with 11 bases between them. This TCR derives from a man in his thirties or forties with active or convalescent COVID-19. Specimen: peripheral blood. This chain connects TRBV15 to TRBJ1-3; perhaps TRBD1 as D (5 bases). CDR3 DNA: TGTGCCACCAGCGGGGGGATTGGTGGAAACACCATATATTTT. This sequence encodes CATSGGIGGNTIYF.